The TCR beta chain under discussion was sequenced for a study of low-dose radiotherapy and immunotherapy resistance in tumors. Across the whole study: Patients took 300 mg oral aspirin daily for four cycles from cycle 1 day 1.

Points on this clonotype: Given a far larger clone just one base away, this is likely a sequencing read error.

With TRAV- and TRBV-specific primers, first-strand cDNA was made, covering the alpha and beta chains. Both a constant-region primer and a V-primer adapter served to amplify TCRs across 15 to 20 PCR cycles. One entry per CDR3 protein, called by TCRdb with MiXCR from the reads. The sample carries about 80,000 distinct CDR3 sequences, around 17% recorded once. From germline, CDR1 is LGHNA and CDR2 YNFKEQ. V lost 1 base to trimming and J lost 7 bases; unmatched junction nucleotides: 6. This CDR3 is 14 amino acids long. Time point noted: after trial treatment. Treatment noted: LDRT plus nivolumab, ipilimumab, low-dose cyclophosphamide and aspirin (RACIN trial).

The source material was PBMCs, sampled after low-dose radiotherapy plus immunotherapy. The chain combines TRBV4-2 with TRBJ2-7; TRBD2 matches at 8 bases. The clonotype was recovered from a male donor with prostate cancer. The CDR3 DNA follows: TGTGCCAGCAGCCAAGCCGGGAGGGGCAATGAGCAGTACTTC. Protein product: CASSQAGRGNEQYF.